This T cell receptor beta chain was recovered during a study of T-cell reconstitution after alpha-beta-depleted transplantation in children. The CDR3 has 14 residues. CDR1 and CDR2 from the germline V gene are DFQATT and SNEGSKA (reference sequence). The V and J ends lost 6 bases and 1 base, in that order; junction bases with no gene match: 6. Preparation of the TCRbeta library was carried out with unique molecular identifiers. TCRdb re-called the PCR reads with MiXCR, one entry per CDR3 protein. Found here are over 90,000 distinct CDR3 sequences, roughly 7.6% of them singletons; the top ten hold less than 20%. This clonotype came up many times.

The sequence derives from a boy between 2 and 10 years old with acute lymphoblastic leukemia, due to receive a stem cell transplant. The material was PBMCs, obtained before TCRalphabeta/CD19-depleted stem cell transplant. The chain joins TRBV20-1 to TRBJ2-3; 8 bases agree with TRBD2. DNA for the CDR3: TGCAGTGCCTGCCGGGAGGGGCGCACAGATACGCAGTATTTT. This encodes CSACREGRTDTQYF.